The present T cell receptor (beta chain) was sequenced within a study of Ad26.COV2.S vaccination and SARS-CoV-2 variants (TCRdb year 2021). Notes on the research overall: Vaccine-arm donors were drawn from COV1001, a multicentre, randomized, double-blind, placebo-controlled phase I-IIa trial of Ad26.COV2.S in healthy adults. Ad26.COV2.S was given intramuscularly at 5x10^10 or 1x10^11 viral particles, as a single shot or as two shots 56 days apart. Investigators remained blinded to trial group allocation during experiments and outcome assessment. TCRbeta repertoire sequencing served as the tool for gauging how specific and how broad the SARS-CoV-2-reactive T cell receptors were following Ad26.COV2.S vaccination. A total of approximately 32 samples were included in the TCR-sequenced set, comprising around 19 Ad26.COV2.S vaccine recipients, 5 placebo recipients and 8 SARS-CoV-2 convalescent individuals. Trial participants were randomized into five groups of five, in which low-dose or high-dose Ad26.COV2.S was given once or twice, or placebo was given on both occasions. The study at large found these results: Higher spike-specific TCR breadth was observed in Ad26.COV2.S recipients than in placebo recipients (P = 0.0014). Comparing responses between vaccine doses or regimens was not something the study was powered to do. The authors noted that the TCR breadth and depth analyses may have underestimated total T cell responses. Vaccine and placebo recipients had similar non-spike TCR breadth, a finding consistent with the vaccine containing only spike. Substantial breadth of spike-specific CD8+ and CD4+ T cell responses was reported after vaccination.

As regards this clone: The antigen it binds to is not known. Per-base quality was not reported, and no clone a single base away is much larger than it.

The immunoSEQ Assay was the method used to sequence TCRbeta CDR3 regions. After extraction, genomic DNA underwent amplification by bias-controlled multiplex PCR, followed by high-throughput sequencing. In the source study's methods: Collapsing and filtering of sequences were performed to quantify the absolute abundance of each unique TCRbeta CDR3 region. T cell fraction was estimated by normalizing TCRbeta template counts to usable DNA, with usable DNA measured through amplification of reference genes found in all nucleated cells. Repertoire TCRs were annotated as SARS-CoV-2-specific when V gene, CDR3 amino acid sequence and J gene were exactly matched to a known reactive TCR set. The reference SARS-CoV-2 TCR set was obtained from MIRA and was filtered for enrichment in COVID-19-positive ImmuneCODE repertoires, whereby public or cross-reactive TCRs were removed. Using the MIRA antigens, annotated TCRs were further analysed by specific ORF or by position within an ORF. Breadth was defined as the number of annotated unique rearrangements divided by the total number of unique productive rearrangements, and depth was defined as the summed frequency of the annotated unique rearrangements. TCR breadth was compared between groups using two-sided Wilcoxon rank-sum tests. This immuneACCESS table, as held by TCRdb, lists in-frame sequences with V and J called but not all clones. Of the missing ones, under half trace to an unresolved V gene in checked studies; the others have no known cause. V, J and clone size derive from that table, while D and trimming were established from the DNA sequence. The sample profile shows 300,000 to 350,000 clones; around 84% of them were found once. Around 1.9% of the sample is held by the ten biggest clonotypes.

In light of the paper, this sample's treatment or condition label describes: some 20 received Ad26.COV2.S at low or high dose, single or two shots; roughly five received placebo; per-sample allocation not given. For vaccine and placebo recipients, repertoires were sequenced using samples collected on day 63 after the first injection. Between 29 July and 7 August 2020, Cohort 1b enrolled around 24 adults aged 18-55 years at one site in Boston, USA. As a vaccine, Ad26.COV2.S was a replication-incompetent adenovirus type 26 vector that expressed a prefusion-stabilized SARS-CoV-2 spike protein derived from the original Wuhan strain. The junction shows trimming of 0 bases on V and 2 bases on J, plus 11 bases between the germline ends. The CDR3 spans 16 residues, from the cysteine through the phenylalanine. Only CDR3 DNA is held: 48 bases, read in frame from base 1. Looking up the germline V gene (reference sequence) yields CDR1 SGHKS and CDR2 YYEKEE.

The chain joins TRBV5-5 to TRBJ2-2, and possibly TRBD1, on 7 matching bases. This sequence originates from a person between 18 and 65 years old who received the Ad26.COV2.S COVID-19 vaccine or a placebo. The sample consisted of peripheral blood, taken in a trial of Ad26.COV2.S vaccine versus placebo. The CDR3 protein: CASSLGGTANTGELFF. The base sequence is TGTGCCAGCAGCTTGGGCGGGACAGCAAACACCGGGGAGCTGTTTTTT.